This T cell receptor (beta chain) was retrieved from a study of T cells in Graves' hyperthyroidism and ophthalmopathy. Study-wide results and caveats: Also found in blood were most expanded thyroid clonotypes above 0.001.

To note about this clonotype: Its antigen is undetermined.

Trimming shortened V by 1 base and J by 6 bases, and 13 bases separated the two germline ends. The germline V gene has CDR1 SEHNR and CDR2 FQNEAQ (reference sequence). This CDR3 spans 14 amino acids. Researchers took RNA transcripts and amplified the TCR beta CDR3 regions from them. Using the HTBI primer set, a first-round RT-PCR was run on the TCR CDR3. In TCRdb, the multiplex PCR reads were re-called with MiXCR into one record per CDR3 protein. The table shows 340,000 or so distinct CDR3 sequences, with approximately 17% occurring only once. The sample taken for sequencing was blood. V usage is TRBV7-9 and J usage is TRBJ2-7, with D possibly called TRBD1 or TRBD2 (6 bases each). The clonotype originates from a man aged 25-40 years with Graves' hyperthyroidism. In DNA, the CDR3 is TGTGCCAGCAGCTTAGTAGCGGACAGTTCCGAGCAGTACTTC. This encodes CASSLVADSSEQYF.